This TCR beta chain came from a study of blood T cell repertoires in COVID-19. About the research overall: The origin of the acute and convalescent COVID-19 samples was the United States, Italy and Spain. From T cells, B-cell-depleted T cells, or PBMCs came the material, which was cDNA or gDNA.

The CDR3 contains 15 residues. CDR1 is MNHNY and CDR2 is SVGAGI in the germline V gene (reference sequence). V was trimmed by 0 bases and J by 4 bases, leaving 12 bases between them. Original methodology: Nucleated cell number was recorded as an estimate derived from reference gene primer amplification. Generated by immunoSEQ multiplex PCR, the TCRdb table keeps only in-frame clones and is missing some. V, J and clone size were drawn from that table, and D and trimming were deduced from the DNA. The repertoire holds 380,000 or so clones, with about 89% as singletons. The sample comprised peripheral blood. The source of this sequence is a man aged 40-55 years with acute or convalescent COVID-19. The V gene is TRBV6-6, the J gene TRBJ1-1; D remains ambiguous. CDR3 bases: TGTGCCAGCAGTTACTCGGGCGGGAAGGGCACTGAAGCTTTCTTT. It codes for CASSYSGGKGTEAFF.